This T cell receptor (beta chain) was retrieved from a study of blood T cell repertoires in COVID-19. Looking at the study overall: Samples representing acute and convalescent COVID-19 were sourced from the United States, Italy and Spain. PBMCs, B-cell-depleted T cells, or T cells provided the cDNA or gDNA that made up the material.

Per the study methods: Amplification of reference gene primers was used by the study to estimate nucleated cell counts. Sequenced by immunoSEQ multiplex PCR; TCRdb stores in-frame clones only, minus some. V and J calls and clone size follow that table, whereas D and trimming were derived from the DNA. Of 150,000 to 160,000 clones in the sample, about three quarters are singletons; the top ten hold roughly 1.8%. CDR1 MDHEN and CDR2 SYDVKM come from the germline V gene. There are 15 residues in the CDR3. V lost 5 bases to trimming and J lost 7 bases; unmatched junction nucleotides: 9. The specimen sequenced was peripheral blood. The clonotype was recovered from a man of 80 years or more with acute or convalescent COVID-19. The V and J genes are TRBV28 and TRBJ1-5; 9 bases map to TRBD1. The CDR3: CASSPTGGGRQPQHF. The CDR3 region has the DNA TGTGCCAGCAGTCCGACAGGGGGGGGGAGGCAGCCCCAGCATTTT.